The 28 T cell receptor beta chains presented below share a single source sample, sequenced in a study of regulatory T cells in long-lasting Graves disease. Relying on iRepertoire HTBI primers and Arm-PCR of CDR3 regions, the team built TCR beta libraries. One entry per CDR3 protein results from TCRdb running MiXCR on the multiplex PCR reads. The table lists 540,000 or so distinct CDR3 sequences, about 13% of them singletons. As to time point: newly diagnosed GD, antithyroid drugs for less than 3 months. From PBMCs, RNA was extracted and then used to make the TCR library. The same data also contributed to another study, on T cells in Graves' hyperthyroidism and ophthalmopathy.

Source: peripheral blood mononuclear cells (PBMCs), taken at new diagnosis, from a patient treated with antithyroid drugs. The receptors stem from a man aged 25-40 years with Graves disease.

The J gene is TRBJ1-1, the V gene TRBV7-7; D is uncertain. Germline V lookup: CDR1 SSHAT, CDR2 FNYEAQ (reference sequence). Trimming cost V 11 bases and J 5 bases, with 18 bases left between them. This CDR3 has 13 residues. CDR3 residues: CAPVGREDTEAFF. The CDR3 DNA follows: TGTGCCCCGGTGGGCCGTGAGGATACTGAAGCTTTCTTT.

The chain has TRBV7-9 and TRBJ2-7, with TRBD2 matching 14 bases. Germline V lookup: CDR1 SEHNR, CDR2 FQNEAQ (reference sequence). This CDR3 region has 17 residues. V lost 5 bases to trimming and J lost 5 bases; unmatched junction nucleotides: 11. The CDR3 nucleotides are TGTGCCAGCAGCCCCGGGACTAGCGGGAGAGGGGGAGACGAGCAGTACTTC. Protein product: CASSPGTSGRGGDEQYF.

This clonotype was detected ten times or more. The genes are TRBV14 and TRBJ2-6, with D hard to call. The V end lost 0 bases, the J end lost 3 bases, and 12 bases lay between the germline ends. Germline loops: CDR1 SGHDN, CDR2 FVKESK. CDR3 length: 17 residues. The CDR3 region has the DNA TGTGCCAGCAGCCAAGAGAAGGGTCTCTATGGGGCCAACGTCCTGACTTTC. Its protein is CASSQEKGLYGANVLTF.

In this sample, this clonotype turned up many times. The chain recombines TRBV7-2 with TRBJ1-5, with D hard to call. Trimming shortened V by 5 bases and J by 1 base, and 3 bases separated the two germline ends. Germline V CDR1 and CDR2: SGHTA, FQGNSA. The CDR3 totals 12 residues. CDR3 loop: CASSQSNQPQHF. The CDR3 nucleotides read TGTGCCAGCAGCCAAAGCAATCAGCCCCAGCATTTT.

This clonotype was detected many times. The CDR3 is CSHGTSGNTGELFF. The CDR3 DNA is TGCAGCCATGGGACTAGCGGGAACACCGGGGAGCTGTTTTTT. The chain links TRBV29-1 to TRBJ2-2, with 11 bases identical to TRBD2. Looked up from germline, CDR1 is SQVTM and CDR2 is ANQGSEA. The CDR3 runs to 14 residues. V lost 8 bases, J lost 1 base, and 3 bases stayed unmatched.

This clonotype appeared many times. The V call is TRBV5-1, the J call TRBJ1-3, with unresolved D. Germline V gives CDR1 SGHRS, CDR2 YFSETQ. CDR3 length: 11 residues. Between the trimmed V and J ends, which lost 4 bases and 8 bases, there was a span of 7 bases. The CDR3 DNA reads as TGCGCCAGCAGCCCCGGGGACACCATATATTTT. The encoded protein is CASSPGDTIYF.

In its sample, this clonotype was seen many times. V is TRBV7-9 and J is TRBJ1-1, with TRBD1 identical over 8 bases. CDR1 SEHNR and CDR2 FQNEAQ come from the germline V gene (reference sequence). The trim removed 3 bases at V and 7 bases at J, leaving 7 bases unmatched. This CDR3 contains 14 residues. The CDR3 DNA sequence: TGTGCCAGCAGCTTGATCAGGGGGCGGGTTGAAGCTTTCTTT. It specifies CASSLIRGRVEAFF.

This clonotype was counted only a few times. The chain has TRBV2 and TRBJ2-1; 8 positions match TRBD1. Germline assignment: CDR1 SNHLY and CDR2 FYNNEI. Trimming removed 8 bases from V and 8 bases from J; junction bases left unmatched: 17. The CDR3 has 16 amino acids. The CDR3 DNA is TGTGCCAGCTCAGGGGGCCGGGACGATGGATTCGATGAGCAGTTCTTC. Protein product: CASSGGRDDGFDEQFF.

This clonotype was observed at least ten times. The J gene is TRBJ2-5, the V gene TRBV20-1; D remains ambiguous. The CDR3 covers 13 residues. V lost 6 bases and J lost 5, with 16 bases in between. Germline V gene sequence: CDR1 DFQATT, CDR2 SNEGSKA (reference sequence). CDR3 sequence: CSATEWARETQYF. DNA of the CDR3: TGCAGTGCCACCGAGTGGGCCCGGGAGACCCAGTACTTC.

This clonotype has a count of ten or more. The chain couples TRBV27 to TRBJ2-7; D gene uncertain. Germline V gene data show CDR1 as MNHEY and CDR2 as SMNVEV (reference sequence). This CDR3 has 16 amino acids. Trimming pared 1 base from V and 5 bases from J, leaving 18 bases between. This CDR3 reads CASSLFRSLPVHEQYF. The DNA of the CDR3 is TGTGCCAGCAGTTTATTCCGGTCCTTGCCCGTCCACGAGCAGTACTTC.

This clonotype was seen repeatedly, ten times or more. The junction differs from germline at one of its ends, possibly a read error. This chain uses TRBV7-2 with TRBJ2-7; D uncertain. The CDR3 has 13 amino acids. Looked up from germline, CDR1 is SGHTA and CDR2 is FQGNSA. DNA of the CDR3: TGTGCCAGCAGCTTAGCCTATACCTACGGGCAGTACTTC. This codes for CASSLAYTYGQYF.

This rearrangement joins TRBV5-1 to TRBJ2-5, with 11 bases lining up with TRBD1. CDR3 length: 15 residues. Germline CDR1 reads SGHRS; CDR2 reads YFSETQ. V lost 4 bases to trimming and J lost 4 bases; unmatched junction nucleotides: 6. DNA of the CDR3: TGCGCCAGCAGCCCCCGGGACAGGGGGTCAGAGACCCAGTACTTC. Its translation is CASSPRDRGSETQYF.

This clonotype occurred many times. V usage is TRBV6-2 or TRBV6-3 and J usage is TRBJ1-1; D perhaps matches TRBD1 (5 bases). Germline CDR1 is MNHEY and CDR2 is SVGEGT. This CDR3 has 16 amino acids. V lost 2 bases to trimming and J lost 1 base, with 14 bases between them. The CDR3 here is CASSYGGIGENTEAFF. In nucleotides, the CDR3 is TGTGCCAGCAGTTACGGGGGTATAGGAGAGAACACTGAAGCTTTCTTT.

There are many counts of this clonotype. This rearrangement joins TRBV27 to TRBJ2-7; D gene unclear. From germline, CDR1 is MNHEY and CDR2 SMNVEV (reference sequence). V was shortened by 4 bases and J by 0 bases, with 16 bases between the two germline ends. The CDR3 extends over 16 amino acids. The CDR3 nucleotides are TGTGCCAGCAGTTCCGCCCCCCGGGTATCCTCCTACGAGCAGTACTTC. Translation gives CASSSAPRVSSYEQYF.

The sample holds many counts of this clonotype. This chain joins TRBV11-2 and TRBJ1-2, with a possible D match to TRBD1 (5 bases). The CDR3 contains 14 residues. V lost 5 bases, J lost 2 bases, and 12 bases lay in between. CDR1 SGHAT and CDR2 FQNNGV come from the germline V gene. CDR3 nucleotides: TGTGCCAGCAGCCTCAGGGAGCTCAACTATGGCTACACCTTC. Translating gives CASSLRELNYGYTF.

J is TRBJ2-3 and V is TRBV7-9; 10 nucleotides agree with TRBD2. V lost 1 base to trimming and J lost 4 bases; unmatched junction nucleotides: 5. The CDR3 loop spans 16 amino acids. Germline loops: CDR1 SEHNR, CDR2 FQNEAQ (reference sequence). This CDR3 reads CASSLDGTSVADTQYF. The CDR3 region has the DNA TGTGCCAGCAGCTTAGACGGGACTAGCGTGGCAGATACGCAGTATTTT.

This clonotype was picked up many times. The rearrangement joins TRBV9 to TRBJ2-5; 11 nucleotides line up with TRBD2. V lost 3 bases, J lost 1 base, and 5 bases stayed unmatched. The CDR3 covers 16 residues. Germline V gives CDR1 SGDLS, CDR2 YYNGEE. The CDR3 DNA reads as TGTGCCAGCAGCGAACCCGGGACTAGCGGCCAAGAGACCCAGTACTTC. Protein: CASSEPGTSGQETQYF.

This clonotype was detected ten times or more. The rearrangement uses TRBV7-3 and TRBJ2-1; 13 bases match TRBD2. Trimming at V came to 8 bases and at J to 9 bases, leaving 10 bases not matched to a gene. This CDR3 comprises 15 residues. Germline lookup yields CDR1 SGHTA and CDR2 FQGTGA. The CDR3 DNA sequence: TGTGCCAGCGCCAGGACTAGCGGGAGTGGTAGTGAGCAGTTCTTC. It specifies CASARTSGSGSEQFF.

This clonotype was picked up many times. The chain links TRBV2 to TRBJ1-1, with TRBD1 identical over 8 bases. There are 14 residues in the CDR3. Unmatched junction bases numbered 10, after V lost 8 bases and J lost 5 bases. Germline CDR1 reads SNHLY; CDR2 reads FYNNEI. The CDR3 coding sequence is TGTGCCAGCTGCACGGACAGGGCAAGGACTGAAGCTTTCTTT. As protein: CASCTDRARTEAFF.

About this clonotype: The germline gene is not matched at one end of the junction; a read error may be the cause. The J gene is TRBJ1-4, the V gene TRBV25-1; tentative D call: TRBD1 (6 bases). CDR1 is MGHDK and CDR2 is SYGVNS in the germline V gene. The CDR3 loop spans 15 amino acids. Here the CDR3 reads CTSSGRGHIGEKLFF. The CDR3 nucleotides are TGTACCAGCAGTGGCAGGGGCCACATAGGAGAAAAACTGTTTTTT.

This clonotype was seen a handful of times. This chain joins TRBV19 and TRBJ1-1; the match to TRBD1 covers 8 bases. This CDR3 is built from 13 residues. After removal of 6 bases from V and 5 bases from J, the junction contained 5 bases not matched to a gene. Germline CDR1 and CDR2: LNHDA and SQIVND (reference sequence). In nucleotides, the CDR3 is TGTGCCAGTAGCCGGACAGGGAGAACTGAAGCTTTCTTT. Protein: CASSRTGRTEAFF.

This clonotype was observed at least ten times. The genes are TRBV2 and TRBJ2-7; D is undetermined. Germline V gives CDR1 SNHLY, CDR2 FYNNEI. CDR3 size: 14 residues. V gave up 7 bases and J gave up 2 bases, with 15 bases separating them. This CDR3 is CASNNPLQTYEQYF. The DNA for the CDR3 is TGTGCCAGCAATAACCCCCTGCAGACCTACGAGCAGTACTTC.

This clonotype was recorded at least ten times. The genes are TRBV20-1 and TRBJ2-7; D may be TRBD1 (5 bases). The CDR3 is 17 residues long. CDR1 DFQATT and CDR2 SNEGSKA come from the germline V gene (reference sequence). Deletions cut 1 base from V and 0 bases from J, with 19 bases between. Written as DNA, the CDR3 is TGCAGTGCTAGAGTGCGACAGTCCTTAAAGAGCTCCTACGAGCAGTACTTC. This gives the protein CSARVRQSLKSSYEQYF.

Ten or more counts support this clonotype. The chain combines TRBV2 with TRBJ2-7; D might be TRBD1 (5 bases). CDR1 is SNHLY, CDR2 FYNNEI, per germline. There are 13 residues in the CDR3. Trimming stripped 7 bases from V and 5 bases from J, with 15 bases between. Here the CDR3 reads CASTRQMGNEQYF. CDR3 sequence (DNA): TGTGCCAGCACTCGACAGATGGGAAACGAGCAGTACTTC.

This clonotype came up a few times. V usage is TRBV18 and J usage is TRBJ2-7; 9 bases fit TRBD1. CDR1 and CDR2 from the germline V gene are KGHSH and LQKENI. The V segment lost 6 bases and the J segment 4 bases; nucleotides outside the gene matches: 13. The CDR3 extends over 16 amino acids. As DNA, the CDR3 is TGTGCCAGCTCCGTCGTTCCGGGACAGGGTTTTTACGAGCAGTACTTC. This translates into CASSVVPGQGFYEQYF.

In nucleotides, the CDR3 is TGTGCCAGCTCACGGGCAGAGAATGAAAAACTGTTTTTT. This codes for CASSRAENEKLFF. The rearrangement uses TRBV18 and TRBJ1-4, with D hard to call. CDR1 and CDR2 from the germline V gene are KGHSH and LQKENI. The CDR3 extends over 13 amino acids. V was cut by 4 bases and J by 5 bases, with 8 bases left in between. Filled out from reference TRBV18 and TRBJ1-4, the complete variable domain reads NAGVMQNPRHLVRRRGQEARLRCSPMKGHSHVYWYRQLPEEGLKFMVYLQKENIIDESGMPKERFSAEFPKEGPSILRIQQVVRGDSAAYFCASSRAENEKLFFGSGTQLSVL.

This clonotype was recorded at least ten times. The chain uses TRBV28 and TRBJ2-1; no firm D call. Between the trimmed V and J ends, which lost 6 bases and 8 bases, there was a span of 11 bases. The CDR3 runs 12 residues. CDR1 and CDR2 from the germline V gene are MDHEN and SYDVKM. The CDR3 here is CASSPSRDEQFF. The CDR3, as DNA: TGTGCCAGCAGCCCGTCCCGCGATGAGCAGTTCTTC.

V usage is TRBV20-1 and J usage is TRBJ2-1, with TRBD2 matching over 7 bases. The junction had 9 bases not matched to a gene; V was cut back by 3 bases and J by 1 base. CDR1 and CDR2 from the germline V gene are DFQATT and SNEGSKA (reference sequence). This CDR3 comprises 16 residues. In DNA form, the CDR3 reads TGCAGTGCTAGCCAGGCGCTAGCGGTATCCTACAATGAGCAGTTCTTC. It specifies CSASQALAVSYNEQFF.